This T cell receptor beta chain was profiled in a study of cytomegalovirus exposure and HLA in healthy donors. Study conclusions and caveats: Differences between HLA loci emerged in a later analysis of TCR association rates, with DRB1 most and HLA-C fewest.

Vbeta (60) and Jbeta (13) primers were used in the PCR. Only in-frame clones appear in the TCRdb table, and some are missing; sequencing was by immunoSEQ multiplex PCR. The sample includes approximately 170,000 clones, approximately 84% seen only once; the top ten take approximately 6.8%. This CDR3 comprises 12 residues. Germline CDR1 is SNHLY and CDR2 is FYNNEI. Notes on this clone: Its antigen is unidentified. The junction shows a germline mismatch at one end, possibly a read error.

This rearrangement joins TRBV2 to TRBJ2-4; D unresolved. The sample taken for sequencing was PBMCs. The sequence was obtained from a woman between 40 and 55 years old in good health and CMV-seropositive. CDR3 amino acids: CAISYTENSQYF. The CDR3 coding sequence is TGTGCCATCTCCTATACGGAAAACAGTCAGTACTTC.